The 5 T cell receptor beta chains reported below all come from one sample, sequenced in a study of metastatic and nonmetastatic thyroid tumors. Nobody among the patients had been given any treatment before thyroid surgery. TCRdb re-clonotyped the PCR reads via MiXCR. The table has some 17,000 clones, under 35% seen once. The sequenced material came from tumor tissue. All receptors derive from a female donor with papillary thyroid cancer or a benign thyroid nodule (not recorded which). Some clones in this sample may be carry-over from other donors' samples.

Worth noting for this clone: The CDR3 ends on some other residue instead of the conserved phenylalanine or tryptophan, so this is likely a read error. V gene TRBV28 combines with J gene TRBJ2-7, with D possibly being TRBD2 (5 bases). This CDR3 comprises 15 residues. Germline CDR1 MDHEN, CDR2 SYDVKM. The CDR3 coding sequence is TGTGCCAACAGTTTATACCCTCGGACTCACTACGAGCAGTACTCC. The encoded protein is CANSLYPRTHYEQYS.

The chain uses TRBV18 and TRBJ1-1; 7 bases fit TRBD1. V shed 3 bases, J shed 4 bases, and the junction held 8 bases outside the gene matches. Germline CDR1 reads KGHSH; CDR2 reads LQKENI. The CDR3 has 15 amino acids. The CDR3 loop is CASSPTGPQGTEAFF. The CDR3 DNA follows: TGTGCCAGCTCACCGACAGGGCCTCAGGGCACTGAAGCTTTCTTT.

This clone is classed as medium-sized. The DNA for the CDR3 is TGTGCCAGCAGTTTTTCCCAGACAGGGACATCCCCCTACGAGCAGTACTTC. Its translation is CASSFSQTGTSPYEQYF. This chain links TRBV27 with TRBJ2-7, with 7 bases identical to TRBD1. The CDR3 extends over 17 amino acids. Germline assignment: CDR1 MNHEY and CDR2 SMNVEV (reference sequence). The V and J ends lost 3 bases and 2 bases, in that order; junction bases with no gene match: 13.

In this sample, this clone turned up many times. The chain combines TRBV5-1 with TRBJ1-2; D possibly corresponds to TRBD1 (5 bases). The germline V and J ends were trimmed by 6 bases and 3 bases, with 12 bases remaining between them. The germline V gene has CDR1 SGHRS and CDR2 YFSETQ. The CDR3 is 13 residues long. CDR3 amino acids: CASIGTDDYGYTF. The CDR3 bases are TGCGCCAGCATTGGGACGGATGACTATGGCTACACCTTC.

This clone was counted many times. J is TRBJ2-5 and V is TRBV11-2; 7 bases line up with TRBD2. The V gene's germline CDR1 is SGHAT and CDR2 FQNNGV. Trimming removed 2 bases from V and 5 bases from J; junction bases left unmatched: 8. This CDR3 is built from 15 residues. The CDR3 DNA is TGTGCCAGCAGCTTAAGAGGGAGGGGACGGGAGACCCAGTACTTC. Translation gives CASSLRGRGRETQYF.